This T cell receptor (beta chain) was sequenced for a study of blood T cell repertoires in COVID-19. At the level of the study: The United States, Italy and Spain provided the acute and convalescent COVID-19 samples. Sources were T cells, B-cell-depleted T cells, or PBMCs; the material itself was cDNA or gDNA.

CDR3 length: 15 residues. The V end was cut by 2 bases, the J end by 2 bases, with 12 bases between. Germline lookup yields CDR1 MNHNS and CDR2 SASEGT. Measured with immunoSEQ multiplex PCR; TCRdb has only the in-frame clones, and not every one. Of under 250,000 clones in the sample, around 90% were seen once. The source is a man aged 60 to 75 with COVID-19, enrolled during active disease. Source material: peripheral blood. The genes are TRBV6-1 and TRBJ1-2; D gene ambiguous. The CDR3 is CASSEFVQPNYGYTF. CDR3 DNA sequence: TGTGCCAGCAGTGAATTTGTACAGCCCAACTATGGCTACACCTTC.